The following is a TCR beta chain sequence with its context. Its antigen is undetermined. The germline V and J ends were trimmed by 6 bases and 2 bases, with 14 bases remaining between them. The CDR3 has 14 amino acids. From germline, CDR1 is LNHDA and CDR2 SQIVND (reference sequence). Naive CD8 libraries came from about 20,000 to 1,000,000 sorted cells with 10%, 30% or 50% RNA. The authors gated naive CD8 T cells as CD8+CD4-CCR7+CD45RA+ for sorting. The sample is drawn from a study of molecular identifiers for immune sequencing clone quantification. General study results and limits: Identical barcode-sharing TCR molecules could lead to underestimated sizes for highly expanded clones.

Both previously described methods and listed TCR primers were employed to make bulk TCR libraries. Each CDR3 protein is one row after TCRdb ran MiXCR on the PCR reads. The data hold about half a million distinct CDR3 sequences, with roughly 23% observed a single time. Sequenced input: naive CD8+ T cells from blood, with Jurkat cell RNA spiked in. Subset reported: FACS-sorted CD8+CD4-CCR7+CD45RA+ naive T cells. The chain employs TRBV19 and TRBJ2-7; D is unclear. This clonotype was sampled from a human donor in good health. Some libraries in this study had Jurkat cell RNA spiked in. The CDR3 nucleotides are TGTGCCAGTAGCCAGAAGTGGGGAACCTACGAGCAGTACTTC. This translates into CASSQKWGTYEQYF.